This TCR beta chain was identified during a study of response to subunit inactivated influenza vaccine. The germline gives CDR1 SGHAT, CDR2 FQDESV (reference sequence). The CDR3 runs 16 residues. Whole-study results and caveats: The authors put forward the suggestion that each seasonal influenza vaccination may bring in only a limited number of new T cells.

As for this clonotype: Its cognate antigen is unknown.

TCRdb re-derived calls from the RT-PCR reads in MiXCR, one entry per CDR3 protein. The sample has approximately 530,000 distinct CDR3 sequences, under 9% seen once. The clonotype comes from a man in his fifties or sixties who received an inactivated influenza vaccine. The chain carries TRBV11-1 and TRBJ2-3; the D gene is possibly TRBD1 (5 bases). The DNA end is more similar to TRBJ1-5, so the J call may be wrong. The sequencing here drew on PBMCs from blood, taken less than 30 months after vaccination. In nucleotides, the CDR3 is TGTGCCAGCAGCTTACGGATAGCGGGAGGAGGGGATACGCAGCATTTT. Its translation: CASSLRIAGGGDTQHF.